The 3 T cell receptor beta chains below come from one sample, sequenced in a study of OX40 agonist ivuxolimab in advanced cancers. Profiling relied on immunoSEQ multiplex PCR, and the TCRdb table lists in-frame clones only, not all of them. The data hold about 79,000 clones, with about 91% observed a single time. The sample here was CD4+ or CD8+ T cells sorted from blood, taken in a trial of the OX40 agonist ivuxolimab. These receptors came from an adult with an advanced solid tumor such as melanoma, head and neck, liver or kidney cancer.

CDR3 sequence: CASSLLASASDEQFF. CDR3 nucleotide sequence: TGTGCCAGCAGCTTGTTGGCTAGCGCCTCAGATGAGCAGTTCTTC. V is TRBV7-9 and J is TRBJ2-1; D might be TRBD2 (6 bases). V shed 3 bases and J shed 8 bases, with 17 bases lying between them. The CDR3 runs 15 residues. Germline lookup yields CDR1 SEHNR and CDR2 FQNEAQ (reference sequence).

V usage is TRBV5-1 and J usage is TRBJ2-7; 8 bases fit TRBD2. This CDR3 has 12 residues. V lost 5 bases, J lost 7 bases, and 5 bases stayed unmatched. Germline assignment: CDR1 SGHRS and CDR2 YFSETQ. For the CDR3, the DNA is TGCGCCAGCAGTAGGCTAGCGGGTGAGCAGTACTTC. It yields the protein CASSRLAGEQYF.

The rearrangement links TRBV5-1 to TRBJ2-7; 9 bases are a match to TRBD1. With 5 bases clipped from V and 5 bases from J, the junction kept 8 bases outside the gene matches. Germline-derived CDR1 and CDR2 are SGHRS and YFSETQ. This CDR3 has 14 residues. The CDR3 region is CASSSGTGSHEQYF. As DNA, the CDR3 is TGCGCCAGCAGTTCTGGGACAGGGAGCCACGAGCAGTACTTC.